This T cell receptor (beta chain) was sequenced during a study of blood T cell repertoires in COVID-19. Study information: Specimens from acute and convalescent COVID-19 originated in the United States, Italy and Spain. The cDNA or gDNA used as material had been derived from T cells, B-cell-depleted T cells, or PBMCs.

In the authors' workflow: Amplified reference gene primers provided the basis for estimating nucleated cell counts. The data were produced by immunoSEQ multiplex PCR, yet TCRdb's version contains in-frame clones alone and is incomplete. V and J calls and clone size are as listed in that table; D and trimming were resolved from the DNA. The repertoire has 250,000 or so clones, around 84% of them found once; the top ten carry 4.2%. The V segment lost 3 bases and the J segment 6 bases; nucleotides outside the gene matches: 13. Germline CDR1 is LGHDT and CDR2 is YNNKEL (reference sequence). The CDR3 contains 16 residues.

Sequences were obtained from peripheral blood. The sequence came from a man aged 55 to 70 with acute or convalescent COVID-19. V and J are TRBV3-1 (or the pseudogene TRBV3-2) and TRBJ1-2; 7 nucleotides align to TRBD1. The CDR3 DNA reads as TGTGCCAGCAGCCACCAAATAAACAGGGGAGTGGATGGCTACACCTTC. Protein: CASSHQINRGVDGYTF.